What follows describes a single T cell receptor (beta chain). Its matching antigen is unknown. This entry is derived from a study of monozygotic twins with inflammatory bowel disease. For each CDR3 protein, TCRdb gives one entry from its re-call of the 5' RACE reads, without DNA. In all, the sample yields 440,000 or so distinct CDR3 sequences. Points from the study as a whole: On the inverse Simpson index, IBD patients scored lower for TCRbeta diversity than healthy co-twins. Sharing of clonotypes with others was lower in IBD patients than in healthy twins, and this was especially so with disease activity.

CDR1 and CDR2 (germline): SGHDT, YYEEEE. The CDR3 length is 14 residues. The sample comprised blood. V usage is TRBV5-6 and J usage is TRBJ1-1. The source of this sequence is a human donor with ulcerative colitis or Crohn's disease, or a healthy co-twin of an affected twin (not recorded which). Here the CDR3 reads CASRSRTLNTEAFF.